This T cell receptor beta chain originates from a study of cytomegalovirus exposure and HLA in healthy donors (dated by TCRdb to 2016 to 2017). Turning to the overall study: In an earlier analysis of about 560 of the donors, approximately 260 Gb of sequence data and some 100 million unique TCR beta sequences from about 179 million T cells were reported. Roughly 300 gigabases of sequencing data and 70 million to 85 million unique TCR sequences were included in an early release covering over 600 HLA-typed donors. Among the roughly 400 genotyped donors, about 85% belonged to the genetic ancestry cluster associated with self-reported Caucasian donors. The study aimed to test whether cataloging public T cell receptors could reveal signatures of past pathogen exposure. Using immunosequencing, the study profiled T cell repertoires from approximately 700 subjects and related those repertoires to cytomegalovirus serostatus. A separate validation cohort of approximately 130 different subjects was used in addition to the roughly 640-subject first cohort. The study combined high-throughput TCR immunosequencing, statistical association of individual TCRs with disease status, and machine learning to predict cytomegalovirus infection status. In a later analysis, previously published TCR beta repertoires from 500 to 750 donors were re-analyzed and high-resolution HLA genotyping was added so that TCR occurrence patterns could be studied. Rather than using new phenotypic data, the later analysis identified candidate immune exposures from TCR beta sequences and from how often those sequences occurred across donors. An earlier analysis of approximately 640 of the donors applied high-throughput TCR beta sequencing to assess whether each TCR beta V gene segment acted as functional or pseudogenic. Donor age, sex, ethnicity and CMV serostatus were compiled alongside the repertoire data. A later genetic analysis used genome-wide SNP genotypes for about 65% of the roughly 700 donors, treating that subset as a discovery cohort. Every repertoire in the discovery cohort had been generated on one and the same sequencing platform. Class I and class II HLA loci were covered by the typing at four-digit resolution. Typing coverage differed by locus: A, B, C, DRB1 and DQB1 were typed in roughly 629-640 donors, DQA1 in about 550, DPA1 in around 600, and DPB1 in just under 490. A few DR-DQ haplotypes were handled as single units for association and clustering because linkage in the cohort was strong. Across some 400 genotyped donors of the cohort, an average of about 250,000 unique TCR beta nucleotide sequences per donor were sequenced, and 15% to 20% of those sequences were non-productive. Overall study results and their limits: Some IMGT-functional V segments, including TRBV6-2 and TRBV6-3, could not be distinguished by the 87-base-pair reads and were therefore excluded. Three of the identified cytomegalovirus-associated TCR beta chains were confirmed in vitro to be specific for cytomegalovirus antigens. According to a later genetic analysis, donors in an Asian-associated ancestry cluster had fewer N-insertions in productive TCRs than the approximately 690-donor mean. Roughly 17 rarely observed V segments, including chromosome 9 orphons, were excluded from the earlier analysis of several hundred of the donors because counts were too low. The authors suggested that the approach could potentially be extended to other disease states and immunological phenotypes. The sequencing pipeline was judged likely to have produced a cluster of highly shared sequence variants as a technical artifact. A total of 150 or so TCR beta chains were listed by the study as associated with cytomegalovirus. In a later analysis, several top co-occurrence clusters were reported to appear linked to parvovirus B19, influenza, CMV and Epstein-Barr virus. In both the original and validation cohorts, the classifier was reported to diagnose cytomegalovirus status with high specificity and sensitivity. The only immune exposure information available for the cohort was CMV serostatus. A further reported finding was that TCR beta sequences accurately predicted the HLA-A and HLA-B alleles for most subjects in the first cohort. According to a later analysis, most CMV-associated TCR beta chains appeared to be HLA-restricted, and the HLA associations seemed to be driven largely by CMV exposure. Presence/absence analyses assumed roughly uniform sequencing depth across donors, an assumption that may not hold. Linkage disequilibrium might explain the correlated functional status among segregating V segments, but an unknown experimental factor could not be excluded. A later analysis found that HLA-associated TCR beta chains were more clonally expanded and had lower generation probabilities than equally common non-associated chains. A later genetic analysis associated a missense DCLRE1C variant with V-gene and J-gene trimming of TCR beta chains, and an independent cohort replicated the association. Specific HLA alleles were associated with roughly 16,000 TCR beta sequences at a false discovery rate of 0.05 in a later analysis. While some public TCRs were present in many individuals, most TCR sequences turned up only very rarely across donors. In a later analysis, the rate of TCR association differed among HLA loci, with DRB1 alleles having the most associated TCRs and HLA-C alleles having the fewest. Because HLA typing was missing for some donors at each locus, association tests included only the typed subset. In an earlier analysis of fewer than 700 of the donors, most TCR beta V segments appeared in productive rearrangements about 87% or about 30% of the time, broadly matching IMGT annotations. When HLA alleles, especially DR and DQ, strongly co-occurred, TCR associations were difficult to assign to individual alleles. Only TCR beta chains were sequenced in this cohort, and the absence of alpha or paired-chain data limited detectable features.

The CDR3 starts with the cysteine, ends with the phenylalanine, and has 14 residues. The read is trimmed to its CDR3 DNA, 42 bases read in frame from base 1. CDR1 and CDR2 were assigned from the germline V gene (reference sequence) as SEHNR and FQNEAQ. The trim is 0 bases for V and 2 bases for J, with a gap of 4 bases between the germline ends. This clone was seen just once. What this receptor recognizes is not known. Per-nucleotide qualities are absent, and no much larger clonotype sits a single base away. Library prep was done by the immunoSEQ multiplex PCR assay. For the multiplex PCR, a mixture combining 60 forward primers for TCR Vbeta segments and 13 reverse primers for TCR Jbeta segments was used. A multiplex PCR assay on genomic DNA amplified the CDR3 region of rearranged TCR beta genes. The amplified TCR beta libraries were sequenced on the Illumina HiSeq System as 87-base-pair reads. The original methods were these. In a later analysis, about 80 million unique TCR beta chains were counted across the 500 to 850 repertoires, and approximately 9.9 million of these chains were shared by at least two donors. Raw reads were error-corrected and collapsed into unique sequences with a nearest-neighbor algorithm that merged closely related sequences to remove PCR and sequencing errors. V, D and J gene segments were assigned by aligning CDR3 sequences to IMGT reference sequences. For a sequence to be retained, a match of at least six nucleotides to both a V gene segment and a J gene segment was required. A rearrangement was called productive if the CDR3 had no stop codons and remained in frame with V and J, and every other rearrangement was called non-productive. CDR3 was defined by IMGT convention, running from the second conserved V-encoded cysteine to the conserved J-encoded phenylalanine. The earlier analysis of some 550 of the donors excluded any sequence lacking an unambiguous match to a single V gene segment. In an earlier analysis of 587 of the donors, V segments were called functional above 56.7% productive rearrangements and were called segregating when the between-donor standard deviation exceeded 5%. A statistical classification framework was developed to diagnose cytomegalovirus status using the catalog of TCR beta chain sequences. A later analysis assigned V and J genes by comparing TCR nucleotide sequences with IMGT/GENE-DB human TR gene sequences. A later analysis assigned CDR3 sequences and most-parsimonious VDJ recombination scenarios with the TCRdist pipeline. In a later analysis, every TCR beta chain was defined by the combination of its CDR3 amino acid sequence and its V-gene family, and reads without a unique V-gene family were dropped. A later analysis removed nearly 600 highly shared, low-generation-probability nucleotide sequences to deal with suspected cross-contamination and a sequencing artifact. A later analysis calculated a clonal expansion index for each public chain from normalized within-repertoire ranks of inferred template counts. A later analysis computed generation probabilities with a VDJ recombination model fitted to out-of-frame rearrangements, and checked the results against IGoR. In a later analysis, TCR-TCR, TCR-HLA and TCR-CMV co-occurrence was scored with hypergeometric tests, and a repertoire-size bias correction was applied to TCR pairs. A later analysis estimated false discovery rates by permuting HLA or CMV assignments 20 times. In a later analysis, co-occurring TCRs were grouped using DBSCAN, with TCRdist sequence similarity added in when clustering inside HLA-allele-positive subsets. Repertoires with fewer than 30,000 or more than 120,000 public chains, plus five repertoires with anomalous nucleotide sharing, were excluded from co-occurrence clustering. TCRdb limited this immuneACCESS table to in-frame rearrangements with V and J called. A share of clones is missing; checked studies link under half to unresolved V genes, and the rest is unexplained. The V and J calls and clone size are taken from that table; D and trimming were inferred from the DNA. This sample is represented by under 200,000 clones; 80% to 90% of them were singletons. The biggest ten clones account for about 10% of the sample.

The cohort comprised 550 to 700 healthy bone marrow donors. At the time of sampling, all cohort members were nominally healthy, though unrecorded immune exposures were likely present. The donor tested CMV seropositive and was one of the 289 seropositive cohort members. A peripheral blood sample was collected from each donor, and TCR beta sequencing was performed on peripheral blood mononuclear cells. Genomic DNA was extracted from the blood cell samples with the Qiagen DNeasy Blood Extraction Kit. The chain is made from TRBV7-9 and TRBJ2-2, with the D gene uncertain. Sequenced: PBMCs. This receptor was obtained from a man between 18 and 35 years old in good health and CMV-seropositive. The CDR3 reads CASSLALNTGELFF. The nucleotide sequence reads as follows: TGTGCCAGCAGCTTAGCCTTAAACACCGGGGAGCTGTTTTTT.